This T cell receptor (beta chain) comes out of a study of CD8+CD57+ T cells in acquired aplastic anemia. Study context: Yields of DNA that came from sorted CD4+ and CD8+ cells averaged about 3 ug. Reads per healthy sample averaged about 10 million (CD4+) and 11.0 million (CD8+).

The study, taken as a whole, reports: CD8+ Simpson's diversity in patients was not significantly different from that in controls. Both patients and controls carried the same twenty-nine CD8+ CDR3 sequences.

The use of genomic DNA as template underpinned the TCR beta VDJ and CDR3 profiling. TCRdb processed the reads anew with MiXCR; each CDR3 protein has one entry. The sample contains approximately 380,000 distinct CDR3 sequences, about 70% of which appear only once. V lost 4 bases and J 7 bases, leaving 17 bases between the germline ends. CDR1 DFQATT and CDR2 SNEGSKA come from the germline V gene (reference sequence). The CDR3 consists of 13 residues. As concerns this clonotype: Its antigen is unknown.

The V call is TRBV20-1, the J call TRBJ2-7, with D tentatively TRBD2 (5 bases). Sequenced input: sorted CD4+, CD8+, or CD8+CD57+ T cells (not recorded which) from PBMCs. The TCR comes from a human donor in good health, serving as a control. CDR3 sequence reads: CSATSGAAGEQYF. CDR3 coding DNA: TGCAGTGCTACAAGCGGAGCGGCCGGAGAGCAGTACTTC.